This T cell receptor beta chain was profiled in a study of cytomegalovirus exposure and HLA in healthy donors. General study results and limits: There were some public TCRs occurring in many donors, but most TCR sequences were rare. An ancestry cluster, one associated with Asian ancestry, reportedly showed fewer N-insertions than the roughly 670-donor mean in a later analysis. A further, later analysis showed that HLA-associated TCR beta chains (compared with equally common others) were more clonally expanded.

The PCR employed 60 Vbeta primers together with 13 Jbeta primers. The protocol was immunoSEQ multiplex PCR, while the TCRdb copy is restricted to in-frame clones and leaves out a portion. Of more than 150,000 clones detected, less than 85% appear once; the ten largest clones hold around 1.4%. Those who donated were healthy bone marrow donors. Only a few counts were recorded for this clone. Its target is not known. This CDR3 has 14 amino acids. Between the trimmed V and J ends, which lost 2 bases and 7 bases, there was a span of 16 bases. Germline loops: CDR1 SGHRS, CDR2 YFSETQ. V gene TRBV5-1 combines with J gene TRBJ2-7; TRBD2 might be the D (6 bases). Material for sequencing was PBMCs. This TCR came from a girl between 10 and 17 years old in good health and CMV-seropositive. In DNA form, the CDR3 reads TGCGCCAGCAGCTTTGCCACGGGGGATGGAGAGCAGTACTTC. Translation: CASSFATGDGEQYF.